Below, 32 T cell receptor beta chains from the same sample are listed, as sequenced in a study of blood T cell repertoires in COVID-19 (TCRdb year 2020). Library prep was done by the immunoSEQ multiplex PCR assay. This is the immuneACCESS table as TCRdb keeps it, with only in-frame sequences that have V and J called. A part of the clones is gone; compared with another copy, unresolved V genes explain less than half, and the rest is unexplained. The sample records approximately 110,000 clones, more than 80% of which are singletons. The ten largest make up about 8.1% of the sample. Sequencing was performed on peripheral blood. These receptor sequences come from a woman aged 40-49 years with acute or convalescent COVID-19.

The chain combines TRBV10-3 with TRBJ1-2; 8 bases align to TRBD1. The germline V gene encodes CDR1 ENHRY and CDR2 SYGVKD. V dropped 6 bases and J dropped 5; count of bases not matched to a gene: 11. CDR3 length: 15 residues. This CDR3 reads CAISADRGEKYGYTF. In nucleotides, the CDR3 is TGTGCCATCAGCGCCGACAGGGGAGAAAAATATGGCTACACCTTC.

The chain couples TRBV6-5 to TRBJ2-3; TRBD2 agrees at 8 bases. The trim removed 0 bases at V and 3 bases at J, leaving 5 bases unmatched. This CDR3 spans 16 amino acids. Germline assignment: CDR1 MNHEY and CDR2 SVGAGI. Written as DNA, the CDR3 is TGTGCCAGCAGTTACTCCATAGCGGGGTTGACAGATACGCAGTATTTT. Its protein is CASSYSIAGLTDTQYF.

This rearrangement joins TRBV19 to TRBJ1-1, with 9 bases lining up with TRBD1. Germline values: CDR1 LNHDA, CDR2 SQIVND (reference sequence). This CDR3 has 16 residues. Trimming at V came to 6 bases and at J to 4 bases, leaving 12 bases not matched to a gene. The chain's CDR3 is CASRDRGSFSSTEAFF. CDR3 bases: TGTGCCAGTAGGGACAGGGGATCGTTTAGTTCCACTGAAGCTTTCTTT.

The V call is TRBV5-1, the J call TRBJ2-5, with 11 bases identical to TRBD1. Losses at the gene ends were 5 bases for V and 2 bases for J; bases not matched to a gene: 5. Germline CDR1 is SGHRS and CDR2 is YFSETQ. The CDR3 consists of 15 residues. This CDR3 is CASRPGTGGQETQYF. The CDR3, as DNA: TGCGCCAGCAGACCAGGGACAGGGGGTCAAGAGACCCAGTACTTC.

The rearrangement joins TRBV7-2 to TRBJ1-5; TRBD1 might be the D (6 bases). Trimming stripped 4 bases from V and 6 bases from J, with 10 bases between. Per the germline V gene, CDR1 is SGHTA and CDR2 is FQGNSA. This CDR3 comprises 13 residues. CDR3 amino acids: CASSSEGGQPQHF. The CDR3 DNA sequence: TGTGCCAGCAGCTCTGAAGGGGGTCAGCCCCAGCATTTT.

The chain combines TRBV7-2 with TRBJ2-7, with TRBD1 matching over 7 bases. J was trimmed by 4 bases and V by 2 bases; bases with no gene match: 5. Germline V CDR1 and CDR2: SGHTA, FQGNSA. The CDR3 has 14 amino acids. This CDR3 reads CASSLHQGEYEQYF. The CDR3 nucleotides read TGTGCCAGCAGCTTACACCAGGGGGAGTACGAGCAGTACTTC. Variable domain in full (rest from reference TRBV7-2 and TRBJ2-7): GAGVSQSPSNKVTEKGKDVELRCDPISGHTALYWYRQSLGQGLEFLIYFQGNSAPDKSGLPSDRFSAERTGGSVSTLTIQRTQQEDSAVYLCASSLHQGEYEQYFGPGTRLTVT.

The chain links TRBV12-5 to TRBJ2-7, with 7 positions matching TRBD1. The CDR3 consists of 13 residues. In germline, CDR1 is LGHNT, CDR2 FRNRAP. J lost 4 bases, V lost 3 bases, and 3 bases had no gene match. In DNA, the CDR3 is TGTGCTAGTGGTTTTGACAGGGTTTACGAGCAGTACTTC. Translated: CASGFDRVYEQYF.

The chain combines TRBV5-4 with TRBJ2-5; possibly TRBD2 for D (6 bases). Between the trimmed V and J ends, which lost 4 bases and 5 bases, there was a span of 15 bases. The CDR3 loop spans 14 amino acids. CDR1 is SGHNT and CDR2 is YYREEE in the germline V gene (reference sequence). The CDR3 DNA follows: TGTGCCAGCAGCCCGCAGGGAGGAGGGGAGACCCAGTACTTC. This gives the protein CASSPQGGGETQYF.

The CDR3 coding sequence is TGTGCCAGTAGTCCGGGACAGGGCAGAGTAAAACTGTTTTTT. This gives the protein CASSPGQGRVKLFF. The chain employs TRBV19 and TRBJ1-4, with 9 bases matching TRBD1. V shed 5 bases and J 10 bases; nucleotides not matched to a gene: 8. The CDR3 consists of 14 residues. CDR1 is LNHDA and CDR2 is SQIVND in the germline V gene (reference sequence).

The chain joins TRBV5-4 to TRBJ2-5; D is uncertain. Trimming pared 4 bases from V and 1 base from J, leaving 14 bases between. This CDR3 spans 15 amino acids. Germline V gene lookup returns CDR1 SGHNT and CDR2 YYREEE (reference sequence). The CDR3, as DNA: TGTGCCAGCAGCCTCCTCTCCAGGATCCAAGAGACCCAGTACTTC. It specifies CASSLLSRIQETQYF.

The chain is built from TRBV19 and TRBJ1-3; unclear D gene. Trimming left V 3 bases short and J 0 bases short, with 6 bases between. The CDR3 loop spans 14 amino acids. Germline V CDR1 and CDR2: LNHDA, SQIVND (reference sequence). Here the CDR3 reads CASSISSSGNTIYF. The CDR3 nucleotides read TGTGCCAGTAGTATTTCCAGCTCTGGAAACACCATATATTTT.

V gene TRBV3-1 (or the pseudogene TRBV3-2) combines with J gene TRBJ1-2; 8 nucleotides align to TRBD1. J was trimmed by 1 base and V by 5 bases; bases with no gene match: 6. Germline V gene sequence: CDR1 LGHDT, CDR2 YNNKEL (reference sequence). The CDR3 sequence is 15 residues long. In nucleotides, the CDR3 is TGTGCCAGCAGCACCTGGGGACAGGATAACTATGGCTACACCTTC. It encodes CASSTWGQDNYGYTF.

The chain's CDR3 is CASSLGLAGAQNIQYF. CDR3 nucleotides: TGTGCCAGCAGCTTAGGACTAGCGGGGGCCCAAAACATTCAGTACTTC. This sequence joins TRBV5-8 and TRBJ2-4; TRBD2 matches at 13 bases. Germline V CDR1 and CDR2: SGHTS, YDEGEE. The CDR3 loop spans 16 amino acids. The trim removed 2 bases at V and 5 bases at J, leaving 4 bases unmatched.

This clone appeared a few times. This chain links TRBV15 with TRBJ2-7; TRBD1 matches at 8 bases. Germline CDR1 and CDR2: LNHNV and YYDKDF (reference sequence). V shed 1 base, J shed 3 bases, and the junction held 8 bases outside the gene matches. There are 16 residues in the CDR3. The CDR3 loop reads CATSRGTGQDGYEQYF. DNA of the CDR3: TGTGCCACCAGCAGAGGGACAGGGCAGGATGGCTACGAGCAGTACTTC.

This clone showed up just once. The genes are TRBV19 and TRBJ1-2, with a tentative D call TRBD1 (6 bases). CDR1 is LNHDA and CDR2 is SQIVND in the germline V gene (reference sequence). The CDR3 length is 16 residues. Trimming cost V 4 bases and J 4 bases, with 19 bases left between them. In DNA form, the CDR3 reads TGTGCCAGTAGTACAGTGGGGGCAGGGAATGGCTATGGCTACACCTTC. Protein: CASSTVGAGNGYGYTF.

This chain links TRBV2 with TRBJ2-1; a weak D match, TRBD1 (6 bases). Germline V gene data show CDR1 as SNHLY and CDR2 as FYNNEI. The CDR3 covers 18 residues. The V and J ends lost 6 bases and 0 bases respectively, with 21 bases between them. The CDR3 DNA is TGTGCCAGCAGCACCTATGGGGTGATCAGGGGCTCCTACAATGAGCAGTTCTTC. It encodes CASSTYGVIRGSYNEQFF. The full variable domain, its missing parts supplied by reference TRBV2 and TRBJ2-1, is EPEVTQTPSHQVTQMGQEVILRCVPISNHLYFYWYRQILGQKVEFLVSFYNNEISEKSEIFDDQFSVERPDGSNFTLKIRSTKLEDSAMYFCASSTYGVIRGSYNEQFFGPGTRLTVL.

The rearrangement uses TRBV4-3 and TRBJ2-1; 7 nucleotides line up with TRBD2. The CDR3 covers 16 residues. The germline gives CDR1 LGHNA, CDR2 YSLEER. V shed 0 bases, J shed 0 bases, and the junction held 2 bases outside the gene matches. CDR3 bases: TGCGCCAGCAGCCAAGATTCTAGCGGCTCCTACAATGAGCAGTTCTTC. Protein product: CASSQDSSGSYNEQFF.

The chain has TRBV2 and TRBJ2-3, with 7 positions matching TRBD2. This CDR3 is built from 14 residues. J gave up 7 bases and V 1 base, and 5 bases lay outside the gene matches. The germline CDR1 and CDR2 sequences are SNHLY and FYNNEI. The CDR3 nucleotides read TGTGCCAGCAGTGAAGACAGAGCGGGGCATACGCAGTATTTT. The encoded protein is CASSEDRAGHTQYF.

In the case of this clone: Other nucleotide sequences from this sample produce the same CDR3. The chain recombines TRBV18 with TRBJ1-1; a weak D match, TRBD1 (6 bases). Germline CDR1 reads KGHSH; CDR2 reads LQKENI. Between the trimmed V and J ends, which lost 3 bases and 1 base, there was a span of 6 bases. This CDR3 has 13 residues. Written as DNA, the CDR3 is TGTGCCAGCTCACCGGGACAGAACACTGAAGCTTTCTTT. It codes for CASSPGQNTEAFF.

V and J are TRBV30 and TRBJ1-2; D perhaps matches TRBD1 (5 bases). Germline values: CDR1 GTSNPN, CDR2 SVGIG (reference sequence). V was trimmed by 2 bases and J by 6 bases, leaving 19 bases between them. This CDR3 comprises 15 residues. The CDR3 sequence is CAWSLGQKGRDGYTF. CDR3 bases: TGTGCCTGGAGTTTGGGGCAAAAGGGCCGCGATGGCTACACCTTC.

This clone was recorded once. J is TRBJ1-1 and V is TRBV11-3; D is undetermined. This CDR3 spans 14 amino acids. Germline V gives CDR1 SGHNT, CDR2 YENEEA. V gave up 5 bases and J gave up 5 bases, with 15 bases separating them. This CDR3 is CASSGGRGDTEAFF. In nucleotides, the CDR3 is TGTGCCAGCAGCGGTGGTCGGGGAGATACTGAAGCTTTCTTT. Combining the CDR3 with reference TRBV11-3 and TRBJ1-1 gives the whole variable domain EAGVVQSPRYKIIEKKQPVAFWCNPISGHNTLYWYLQNLGQGPELLIRYENEEAVDDSQLPKDRFSAERLKGVDSTLKIQPAELGDSAVYLCASSGGRGDTEAFFGQGTRLTVV.

CDR3 bases: TGTGCCAGCAGCCGGGGGGCGGGGTCGGGAAACATTCAGTACTTC. It translates to CASSRGAGSGNIQYF. V gene TRBV5-8 combines with J gene TRBJ2-4; a weak D match, TRBD2 (7 bases). Trimming removed 4 bases at V and 6 bases at J, with 17 bases between. Looked up from germline, CDR1 is SGHTS and CDR2 is YDEGEE. The CDR3 length is 15 residues.

J is TRBJ2-1 and V is TRBV30; a weak D match, TRBD1 (6 bases). Trimming shortened V by 2 bases and J by 6 bases, and 8 bases separated the two germline ends. Germline V gives CDR1 GTSNPN, CDR2 SVGIG (reference sequence). CDR3 size: 12 residues. CDR3: CAWSQGPNEQFF. The CDR3, as DNA: TGTGCCTGGAGTCAGGGGCCCAATGAGCAGTTCTTC.

V is TRBV7-2 and J is TRBJ2-5; a possible D gene is TRBD2 (5 bases). The CDR3 length is 15 residues. V lost 5 bases and J 2 bases, leaving 15 bases between the germline ends. The germline CDR1 and CDR2 sequences are SGHTA and FQGNSA. CDR3 loop: CASSRDPREQETQYF. The CDR3, as DNA: TGTGCCAGCAGCCGCGACCCCCGGGAACAAGAGACCCAGTACTTC.

The rearrangement joins TRBV9 to TRBJ1-1; D remains unclear. V was cut by 3 bases and J by 0 bases, with 12 bases left in between. Germline lookup yields CDR1 SGDLS and CDR2 YYNGEE. The CDR3 loop spans 15 amino acids. The CDR3 sequence: CASSARREMNTEAFF. In DNA, the CDR3 is TGTGCCAGCAGCGCCCGCCGGGAGATGAACACTGAAGCTTTCTTT.

The J gene is TRBJ1-2, the V gene TRBV30, with TRBD1 identical over 9 bases. The CDR3 covers 14 residues. Trimming removed 4 bases from V and 7 bases from J; junction bases left unmatched: 10. Germline V gene data show CDR1 as GTSNPN and CDR2 as SVGIG (reference sequence). CDR3: CAWNPGQGSAGYTF. The CDR3 DNA is TGTGCCTGGAATCCGGGACAGGGCTCCGCTGGCTACACCTTC.

The chain uses TRBV18 and TRBJ1-4, with 7 bases aligning to TRBD1. Per the germline V gene, CDR1 is KGHSH and CDR2 is LQKENI. This CDR3 has 16 amino acids. The V and J ends lost 3 bases and 7 bases, in that order; junction bases with no gene match: 11. In nucleotides, the CDR3 is TGTGCCAGCTCACCCCCCGAGGGACAGCAGGGTGAAAAACTGTTTTTT. It codes for CASSPPEGQQGEKLFF.

This rearrangement joins TRBV7-6 to TRBJ1-6, with D uncertain. Germline CDR1 and CDR2: SGHVS and FNYEAQ. The CDR3 is 15 residues long. V shed 1 base and J shed 6 bases, with 10 bases lying between them. CDR3 in DNA: TGTGCCAGCAGCTTAGATGCGGCCCCTAATTCACCCCTCCACTTT. Translated: CASSLDAAPNSPLHF. Supplemented by reference TRBV7-6 and TRBJ1-6, the full variable domain reads GAGVSQSPRYKVTKRGQDVALRCDPISGHVSLYWYRQALGQGPEFLTYFNYEAQQDKSGLPNDRFSAERPEGSISTLTIQRTEQRDSAMYRCASSLDAAPNSPLHFGNGTRLTVT.

The V call is TRBV9, the J call TRBJ1-6, with 9 bases fitting TRBD1. The CDR3 has 14 amino acids. Losses at the gene ends were 4 bases for V and 13 bases for J; bases not matched to a gene: 9. The germline gives CDR1 SGDLS, CDR2 YYNGEE. The CDR3 reads CASSIGTGTFPLHF. For the CDR3, the DNA is TGTGCCAGCAGCATTGGGACAGGGACCTTCCCCCTCCACTTT.

V and J are TRBV6-6 and TRBJ1-5; possible D gene TRBD1, 5 bases. Trimming stripped 10 bases from V and 0 bases from J, with 10 bases between. The germline gives CDR1 MNHNY, CDR2 SVGAGI (reference sequence). The CDR3 length is 13 residues. The CDR3 nucleotides read TGTGCCACAACGCAGGGTAGCAATCAGCCCCAGCATTTT. This gives the protein CATTQGSNQPQHF.

V usage is TRBV18 and J usage is TRBJ2-4; weak D call: TRBD1 (6 bases). In germline, CDR1 is KGHSH, CDR2 LQKENI. This CDR3 spans 13 amino acids. V shed 6 bases and J shed 8 bases, with 14 bases lying between them. Here the CDR3 DNA reads TGTGCCAGCTCCGAGGGGGTCGCGTACATTCAGTACTTC. Its protein is CASSEGVAYIQYF.

The chain joins TRBV3-1 (or the pseudogene TRBV3-2) to TRBJ1-2, with a tentative D call TRBD1 (5 bases). From germline, CDR1 is LGHDT and CDR2 YNNKEL (reference sequence). The CDR3 loop spans 15 amino acids. The V end was cut by 4 bases, the J end by 7 bases, with 19 bases between. Here the CDR3 DNA reads TGTGCCAGCAGCCGACTAGGCGGGGCACGGGGTGGCTACACCTTC. Protein product: CASSRLGGARGGYTF.